This T cell receptor (beta chain) was sequenced in a study of shared clonotypes between healthy human individuals. Concerning this clone itself: Its antigen is not known.

Assay: immunoSEQ multiplex PCR; the TCRdb copy retains only in-frame clones and omits some. The sample lists about 1.5 million clones, 95% to 99% seen once, with about 0.45% in the top ten. Findings and caveats of the study: Naive CD4 clonotype sharing across a few donors was approximately 5.2%. On the whole, naive subsets had larger estimated richness than memory subsets had. Compared with clonotypes that all four donors shared, non-shared clonotypes had lower generation probabilities.

The sample comprised naive CD4+ T cells sorted from blood. Subset meaning: CD45RA+ positively selected. This TCR was recovered from a man between 25 and 39 years old in good health.

CDR3 bases: TGTGCCAGCAGCTTGGGAGCGGGAGGTGCCTACGAGCAGTACTTC. Protein product: CASSLGAGGAYEQYF. This chain links TRBV11-2 with TRBJ2-7; 9 bases agree with TRBD2. Germline V gene sequence: CDR1 SGHAT, CDR2 FQNNGV. The CDR3 consists of 15 residues. Trimming at V came to 3 bases and at J to 2 bases, leaving 5 bases not matched to a gene.